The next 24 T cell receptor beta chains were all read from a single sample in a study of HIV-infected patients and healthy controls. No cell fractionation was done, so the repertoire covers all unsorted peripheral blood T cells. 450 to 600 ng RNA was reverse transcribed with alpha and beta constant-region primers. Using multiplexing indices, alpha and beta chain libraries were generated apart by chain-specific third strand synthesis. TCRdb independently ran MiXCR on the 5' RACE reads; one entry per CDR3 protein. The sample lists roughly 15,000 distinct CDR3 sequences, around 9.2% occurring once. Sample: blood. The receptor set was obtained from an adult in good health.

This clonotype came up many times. CDR3 region: CASRFSGERTDTQYF. The CDR3 nucleotides read TGTGCCAGCAGGTTTAGCGGAGAGCGCACAGATACGCAGTATTTT. The genes are TRBV5-8 and TRBJ2-3; TRBD2 is a possible D gene (6 bases). The V gene lost 5 bases and the J gene lost 1 base, with 14 bases spanning the gap. The CDR3 extends over 15 amino acids. The germline gives CDR1 SGHTS, CDR2 YDEGEE.

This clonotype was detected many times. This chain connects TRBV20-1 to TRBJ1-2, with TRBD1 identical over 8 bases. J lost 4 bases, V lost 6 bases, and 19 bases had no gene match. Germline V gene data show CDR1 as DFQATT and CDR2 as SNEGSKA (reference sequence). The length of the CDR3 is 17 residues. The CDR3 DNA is TGCAGTGCACCGACAGGGGCCCCTTCCCCATCCCTCTATGGCTACACCTTC. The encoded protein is CSAPTGAPSPSLYGYTF.

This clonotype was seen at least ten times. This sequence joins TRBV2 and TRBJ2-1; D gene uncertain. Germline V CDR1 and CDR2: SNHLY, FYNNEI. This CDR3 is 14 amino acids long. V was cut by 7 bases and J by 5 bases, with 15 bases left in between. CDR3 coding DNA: TGTGCCAGCAAGCCCTCGGACCCAAACAATGAGCAGTTCTTC. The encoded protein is CASKPSDPNNEQFF.

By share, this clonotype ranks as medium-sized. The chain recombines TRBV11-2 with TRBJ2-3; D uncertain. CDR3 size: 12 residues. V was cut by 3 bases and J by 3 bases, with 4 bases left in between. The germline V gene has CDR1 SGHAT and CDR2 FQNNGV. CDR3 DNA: TGTGCCAGCAGCTTGATGACAGATACGCAGTATTTT. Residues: CASSLMTDTQYF.

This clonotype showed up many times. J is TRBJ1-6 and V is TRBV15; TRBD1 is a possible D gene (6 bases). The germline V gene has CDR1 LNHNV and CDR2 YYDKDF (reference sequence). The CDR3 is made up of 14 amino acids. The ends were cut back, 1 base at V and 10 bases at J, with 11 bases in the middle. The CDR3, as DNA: TGTGCCACCAGCAGAGGACAGGAAAGCTCACCCCTCCACTTT. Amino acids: CATSRGQESSPLHF.

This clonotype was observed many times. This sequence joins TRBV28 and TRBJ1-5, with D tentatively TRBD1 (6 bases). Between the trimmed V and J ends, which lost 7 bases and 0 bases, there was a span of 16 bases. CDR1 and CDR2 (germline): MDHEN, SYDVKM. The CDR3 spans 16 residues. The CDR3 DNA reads TGTGCCAGCATGGGGGGGGGCCCTTATAGCAATCAGCCCCAGCATTTT. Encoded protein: CASMGGGPYSNQPQHF.

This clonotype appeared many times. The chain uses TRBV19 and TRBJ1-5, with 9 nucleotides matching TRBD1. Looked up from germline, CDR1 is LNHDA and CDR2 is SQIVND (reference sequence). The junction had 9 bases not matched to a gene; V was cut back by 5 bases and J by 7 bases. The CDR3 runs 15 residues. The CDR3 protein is CASSRRDRDRQPQHF. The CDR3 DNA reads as TGTGCCAGTAGTCGCCGGGACAGGGACCGACAGCCCCAGCATTTT.

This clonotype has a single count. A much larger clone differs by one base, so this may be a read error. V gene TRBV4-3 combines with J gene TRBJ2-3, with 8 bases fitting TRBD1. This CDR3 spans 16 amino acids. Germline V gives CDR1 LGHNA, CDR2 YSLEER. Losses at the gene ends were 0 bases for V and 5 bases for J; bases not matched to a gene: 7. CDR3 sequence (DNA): TGCGCCAGCAGCCAAGAAGACAGGGGAGTTCAAGATACGCAGTATTTT. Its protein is CASSQEDRGVQDTQYF.

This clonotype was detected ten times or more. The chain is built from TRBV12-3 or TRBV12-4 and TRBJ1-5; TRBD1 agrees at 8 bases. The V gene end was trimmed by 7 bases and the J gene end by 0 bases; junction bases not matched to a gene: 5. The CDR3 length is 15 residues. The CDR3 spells CASTDGQGSNQPQHF. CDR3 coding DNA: TGTGCCAGCACCGATGGACAGGGTAGCAATCAGCCCCAGCATTTT.

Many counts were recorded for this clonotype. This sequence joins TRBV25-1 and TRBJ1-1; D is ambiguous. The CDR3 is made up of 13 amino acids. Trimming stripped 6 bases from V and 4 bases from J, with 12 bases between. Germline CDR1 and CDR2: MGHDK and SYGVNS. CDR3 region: CASRSRRATEAFF. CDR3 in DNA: TGTGCCAGCAGGTCGCGTAGGGCCACTGAAGCTTTCTTT.

CDR3 amino acids: CASSLARRRAFSGANVLTF. The CDR3 nucleotides read TGTGCCAGCAGCTTAGCGCGCAGGAGAGCGTTCTCTGGGGCCAACGTCCTGACTTTC. This chain joins TRBV7-8 and TRBJ2-6; D is undetermined. The CDR3 spans 19 residues. V gave up 0 bases and J gave up 0 bases, with 15 bases separating them. CDR1 is SGHVS and CDR2 is FQNEAQ in the germline V gene. The whole variable domain, remainder taken from reference TRBV7-8 and TRBJ2-6, is GAGVSQSPRYKVAKRGQDVALRCDPISGHVSLFWYQQALGQGPEFLTYFQNEAQLDKSGLPSDRFFAERPEGSVSTLKIQRTQQEDSAVYLCASSLARRRAFSGANVLTFGAGSRLTVL.

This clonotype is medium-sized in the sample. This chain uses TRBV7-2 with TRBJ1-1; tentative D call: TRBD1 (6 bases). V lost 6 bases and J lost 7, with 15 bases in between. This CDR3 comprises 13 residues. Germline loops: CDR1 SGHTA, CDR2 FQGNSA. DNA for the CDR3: TGTGCCAGCAGTATTACAGGGTTCGGTGAAGCTTTCTTT. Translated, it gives CASSITGFGEAFF.

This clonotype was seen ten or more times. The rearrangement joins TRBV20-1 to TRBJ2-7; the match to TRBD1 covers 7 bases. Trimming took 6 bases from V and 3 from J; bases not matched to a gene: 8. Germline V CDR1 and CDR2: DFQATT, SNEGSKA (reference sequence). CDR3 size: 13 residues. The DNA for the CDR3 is TGCAGTGCGCAGGGACAGTTAGTCTACGAGCAGTACTTC. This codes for CSAQGQLVYEQYF.

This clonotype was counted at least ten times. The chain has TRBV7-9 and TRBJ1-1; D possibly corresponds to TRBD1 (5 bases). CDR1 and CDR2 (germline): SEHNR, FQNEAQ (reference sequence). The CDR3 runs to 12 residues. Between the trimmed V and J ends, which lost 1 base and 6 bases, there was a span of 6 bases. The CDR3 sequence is CASSLGGAEAFF. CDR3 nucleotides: TGTGCCAGCAGCTTAGGAGGGGCTGAAGCTTTCTTT.

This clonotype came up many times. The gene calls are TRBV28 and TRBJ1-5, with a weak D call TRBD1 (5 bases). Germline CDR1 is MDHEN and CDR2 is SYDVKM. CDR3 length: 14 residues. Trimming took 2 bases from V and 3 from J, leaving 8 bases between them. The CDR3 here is CASSLAGYNQPQHF. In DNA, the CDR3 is TGTGCCAGCAGTTTAGCAGGGTACAATCAGCCCCAGCATTTT.

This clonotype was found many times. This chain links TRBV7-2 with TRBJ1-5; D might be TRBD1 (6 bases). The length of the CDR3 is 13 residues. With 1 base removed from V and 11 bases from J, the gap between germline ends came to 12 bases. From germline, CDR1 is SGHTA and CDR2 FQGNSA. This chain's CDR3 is CASSLDQGRAQHF. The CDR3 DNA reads TGTGCCAGCAGCTTAGACCAGGGGAGGGCCCAGCATTTT.

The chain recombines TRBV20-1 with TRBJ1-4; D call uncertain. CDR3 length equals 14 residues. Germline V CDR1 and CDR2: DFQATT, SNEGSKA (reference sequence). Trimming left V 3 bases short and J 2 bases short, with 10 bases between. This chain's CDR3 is CSASPWTTNEKLFF. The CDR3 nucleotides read TGCAGTGCTAGCCCCTGGACGACTAATGAAAAACTGTTTTTT.

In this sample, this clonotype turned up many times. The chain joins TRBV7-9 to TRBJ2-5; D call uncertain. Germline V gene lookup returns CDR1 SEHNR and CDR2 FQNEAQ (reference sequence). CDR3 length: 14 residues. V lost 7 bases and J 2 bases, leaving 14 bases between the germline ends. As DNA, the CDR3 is TGTGCCAGCACCCCGATAGGGCGGCAAGAGACCCAGTACTTC. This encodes CASTPIGRQETQYF.

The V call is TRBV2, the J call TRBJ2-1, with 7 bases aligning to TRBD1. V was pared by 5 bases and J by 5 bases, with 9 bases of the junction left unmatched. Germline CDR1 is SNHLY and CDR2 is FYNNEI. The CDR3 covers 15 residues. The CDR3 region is CASSSQGVRNNEQFF. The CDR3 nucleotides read TGTGCCAGCAGTTCCCAGGGGGTAAGGAACAATGAGCAGTTCTTC.

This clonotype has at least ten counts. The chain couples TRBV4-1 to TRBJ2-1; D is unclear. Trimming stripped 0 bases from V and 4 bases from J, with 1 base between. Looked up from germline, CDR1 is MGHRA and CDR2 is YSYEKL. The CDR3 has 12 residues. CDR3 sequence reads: CASSQEYNEQFF. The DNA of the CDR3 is TGCGCCAGCAGCCAAGAATACAATGAGCAGTTCTTC.

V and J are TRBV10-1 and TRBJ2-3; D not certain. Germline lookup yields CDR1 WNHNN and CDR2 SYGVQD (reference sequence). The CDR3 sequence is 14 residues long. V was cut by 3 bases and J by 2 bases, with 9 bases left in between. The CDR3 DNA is TGCGCCAGCAGTGACGCCAGAAACACAGATACGCAGTATTTT. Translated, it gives CASSDARNTDTQYF.

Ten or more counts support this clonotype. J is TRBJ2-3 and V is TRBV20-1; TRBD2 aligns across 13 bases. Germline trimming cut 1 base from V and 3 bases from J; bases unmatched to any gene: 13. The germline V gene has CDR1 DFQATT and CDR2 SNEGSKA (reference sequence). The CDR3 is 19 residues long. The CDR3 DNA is TGCAGTGCTAGAGCGCCCGTATCAGGGGGACTAGCGGGGACAGATACGCAGTATTTT. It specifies CSARAPVSGGLAGTDTQYF.

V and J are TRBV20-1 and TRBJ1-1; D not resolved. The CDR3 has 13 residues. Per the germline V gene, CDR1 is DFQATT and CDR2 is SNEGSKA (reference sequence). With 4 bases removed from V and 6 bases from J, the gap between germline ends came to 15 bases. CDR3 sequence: CSATRFNGPEAFF. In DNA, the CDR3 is TGCAGTGCTACCCGCTTCAATGGCCCTGAAGCTTTCTTT.

CDR3 coding DNA: TGTGCCAGCAGTTTTAGGTCAGGTGCCGGGGAGCTGTTTTTT. This encodes CASSFRSGAGELFF. The chain carries TRBV12-3 or TRBV12-4 and TRBJ2-2; D not certain. Trimming pared 3 bases from V and 6 bases from J, leaving 11 bases between. The CDR3 is 14 residues long.